Reported below is one T cell receptor beta chain. Its antigen is unknown. The entry originates in a study of shared clonotypes between healthy human individuals. Across the whole study: A couple of women and a few men aged 18 to 49 made up the donors. Plates per donor: three CD4 naive, three CD4 memory, two CD8 naive, one CD8 memory.

This CDR3 is built from 14 residues. V shed 0 bases and J 4 bases; nucleotides not matched to a gene: 5. Germline CDR1 GTSNPN, CDR2 SVGIG (reference sequence). The method was immunoSEQ multiplex PCR; TCRdb's version includes in-frame clones alone and lacks a portion of them. The repertoire consists of 2.3 million or so clones, with approximately 95% occurring once and the leading ten covering about 0.41%. Every one of the donors was a Caucasian adult that lived in Nashville, Tennessee. Findings and limits, study-wide: It was the non-shared clonotypes that had lower generation probabilities than clonotypes shared by all four donors.

The receptor was derived from a man between 18 and 29 years old in good health. Some clones in this sample may be carry-over from other donors' samples. This chain joins TRBV30 and TRBJ1-2; 7 bases align to TRBD1. The sample comprised naive CD4+ T cells from PBMCs. Subset given: CD45RA+ positively selected. CDR3 sequence: CAWSVRGRFYGYTF. The CDR3 bases are TGTGCCTGGAGTGTAAGGGGGCGCTTCTATGGCTACACCTTC.